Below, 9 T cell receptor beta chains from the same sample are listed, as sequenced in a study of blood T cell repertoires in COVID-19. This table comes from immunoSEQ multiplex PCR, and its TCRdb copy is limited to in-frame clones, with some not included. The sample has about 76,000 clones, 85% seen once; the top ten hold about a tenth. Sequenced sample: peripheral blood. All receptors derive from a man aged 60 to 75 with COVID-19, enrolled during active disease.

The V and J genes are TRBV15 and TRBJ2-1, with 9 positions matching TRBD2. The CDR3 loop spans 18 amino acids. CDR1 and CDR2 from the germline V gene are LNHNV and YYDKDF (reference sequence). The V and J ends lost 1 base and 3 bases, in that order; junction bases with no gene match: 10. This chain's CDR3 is CATSRGAGGGLFYNEQFF. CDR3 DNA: TGTGCCACCAGCAGAGGAGCGGGAGGAGGATTGTTCTACAATGAGCAGTTCTTC.

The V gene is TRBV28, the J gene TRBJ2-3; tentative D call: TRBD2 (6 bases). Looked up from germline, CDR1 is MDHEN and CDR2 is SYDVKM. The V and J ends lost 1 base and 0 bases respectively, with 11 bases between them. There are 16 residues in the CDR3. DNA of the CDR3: TGTGCCAGCAGTTTATCGGGGGTTACTAGCACAGATACGCAGTATTTT. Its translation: CASSLSGVTSTDTQYF.

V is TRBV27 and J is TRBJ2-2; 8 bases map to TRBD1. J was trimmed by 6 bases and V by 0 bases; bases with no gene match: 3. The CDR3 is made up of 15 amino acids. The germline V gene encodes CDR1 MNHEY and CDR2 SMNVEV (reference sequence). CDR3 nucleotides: TGTGCCAGCAGTTTATCGACAGGGGTAGCCGGGGAGCTGTTTTTT. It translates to CASSLSTGVAGELFF.

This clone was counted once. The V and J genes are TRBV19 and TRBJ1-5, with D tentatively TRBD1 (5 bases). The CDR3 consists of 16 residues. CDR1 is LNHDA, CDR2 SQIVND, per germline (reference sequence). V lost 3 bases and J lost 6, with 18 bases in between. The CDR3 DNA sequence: TGTGCCAGTAGTATGGGCTGGGGACTCCCAGGTCAGCCCCAGCATTTT. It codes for CASSMGWGLPGQPQHF.

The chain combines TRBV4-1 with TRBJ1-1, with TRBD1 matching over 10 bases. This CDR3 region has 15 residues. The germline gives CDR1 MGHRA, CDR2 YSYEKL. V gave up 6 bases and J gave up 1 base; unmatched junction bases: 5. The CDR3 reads CASRDRGRRNTEAFF. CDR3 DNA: TGCGCCAGCAGAGACAGGGGGCGTAGGAACACTGAAGCTTTCTTT.

The CDR3 bases are TGTGCCTGGAGTGTGCAGGGGAATGAGCAGTTCTTC. Protein: CAWSVQGNEQFF. J is TRBJ2-1 and V is TRBV30; D possibly corresponds to TRBD1 (6 bases). The CDR3 sequence is 12 residues long. The germline V gene encodes CDR1 GTSNPN and CDR2 SVGIG (reference sequence). V lost 0 bases and J 7 bases, leaving 7 bases between the germline ends. Full variable domain (remainder filled in from reference TRBV30 and TRBJ2-1): SQTIHQWPATLVQPVGSPLSLECTVEGTSNPNLYWYRQAAGRGLQLLFYSVGIGQISSEVPQNLSASRPQDRQFILSSKKLLLSDSGFYLCAWSVQGNEQFFGPGTRLTVL.

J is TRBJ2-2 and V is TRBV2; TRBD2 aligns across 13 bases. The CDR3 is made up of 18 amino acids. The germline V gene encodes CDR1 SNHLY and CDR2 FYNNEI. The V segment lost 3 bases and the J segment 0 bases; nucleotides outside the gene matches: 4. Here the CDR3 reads CASSDPTSGRPNTGELFF. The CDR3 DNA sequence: TGTGCCAGCAGTGATCCGACTAGCGGGAGGCCGAACACCGGGGAGCTGTTTTTT.

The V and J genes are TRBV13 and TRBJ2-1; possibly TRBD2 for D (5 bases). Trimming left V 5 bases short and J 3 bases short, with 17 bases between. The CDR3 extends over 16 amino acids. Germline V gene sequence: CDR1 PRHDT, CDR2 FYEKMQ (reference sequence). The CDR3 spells CASSKRSQFLYNEQFF. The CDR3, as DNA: TGTGCCAGCAGCAAGCGGAGCCAGTTCCTCTACAATGAGCAGTTCTTC.

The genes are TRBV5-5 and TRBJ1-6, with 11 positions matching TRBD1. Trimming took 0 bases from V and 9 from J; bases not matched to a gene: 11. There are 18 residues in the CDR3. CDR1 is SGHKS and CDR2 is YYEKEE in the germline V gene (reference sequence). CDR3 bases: TGTGCCAGCAGCTTGGGCTGGGGTGAGGGACAGGGGGTTTCACCCCTCCACTTT. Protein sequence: CASSLGWGEGQGVSPLHF.